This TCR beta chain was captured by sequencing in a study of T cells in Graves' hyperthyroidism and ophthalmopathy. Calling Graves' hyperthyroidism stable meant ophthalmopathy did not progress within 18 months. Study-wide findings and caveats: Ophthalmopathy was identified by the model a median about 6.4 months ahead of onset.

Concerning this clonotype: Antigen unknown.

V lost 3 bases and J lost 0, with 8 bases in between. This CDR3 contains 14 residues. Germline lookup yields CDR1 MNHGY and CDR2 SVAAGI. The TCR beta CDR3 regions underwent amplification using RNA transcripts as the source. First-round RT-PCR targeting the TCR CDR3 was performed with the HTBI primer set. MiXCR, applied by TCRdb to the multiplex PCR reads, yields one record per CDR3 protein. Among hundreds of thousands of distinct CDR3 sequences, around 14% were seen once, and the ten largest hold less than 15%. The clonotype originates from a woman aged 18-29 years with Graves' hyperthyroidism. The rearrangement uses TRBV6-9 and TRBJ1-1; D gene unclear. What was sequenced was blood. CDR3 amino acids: CASSYGILNTEAFF. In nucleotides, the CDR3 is TGTGCCAGCAGTTACGGGATACTGAACACTGAAGCTTTCTTT.